This entry features one T cell receptor (beta chain) sequence. During active infection, Seattle patients enrolled and were then monitored through disease. This entry comes from a study of blood T cell repertoires in COVID-19. Study summary: Acute and convalescent COVID-19 samples came from the United States, Italy and Spain. From T cells, B-cell-depleted T cells, or PBMCs came the material, which was cDNA or gDNA.

In the original processing: Amplifying reference gene primers gave estimates of nucleated cell counts. Clones were sequenced by immunoSEQ multiplex PCR, and TCRdb holds only the in-frame ones, with some missing. That table is the source of V, J and clone size, and D and trimming were worked out from the DNA. The table has 65,000 to 90,000 clones, less than 90% seen once. The TCR comes from an elderly man with COVID-19, enrolled during active disease. Material for sequencing was peripheral blood.

The CDR3 coding sequence is TGCGCCAGCAGCCAGGCCCTAGACGGGATGAACACTGAAGCTTTCTTT. Protein sequence: CASSQALDGMNTEAFF. The chain recombines TRBV4-3 with TRBJ1-1, with D uncertain. Germline CDR1 LGHNA, CDR2 YSLEER. V dropped 3 bases and J dropped 0 bases, with 14 bases sitting between them. The CDR3 loop spans 16 amino acids.